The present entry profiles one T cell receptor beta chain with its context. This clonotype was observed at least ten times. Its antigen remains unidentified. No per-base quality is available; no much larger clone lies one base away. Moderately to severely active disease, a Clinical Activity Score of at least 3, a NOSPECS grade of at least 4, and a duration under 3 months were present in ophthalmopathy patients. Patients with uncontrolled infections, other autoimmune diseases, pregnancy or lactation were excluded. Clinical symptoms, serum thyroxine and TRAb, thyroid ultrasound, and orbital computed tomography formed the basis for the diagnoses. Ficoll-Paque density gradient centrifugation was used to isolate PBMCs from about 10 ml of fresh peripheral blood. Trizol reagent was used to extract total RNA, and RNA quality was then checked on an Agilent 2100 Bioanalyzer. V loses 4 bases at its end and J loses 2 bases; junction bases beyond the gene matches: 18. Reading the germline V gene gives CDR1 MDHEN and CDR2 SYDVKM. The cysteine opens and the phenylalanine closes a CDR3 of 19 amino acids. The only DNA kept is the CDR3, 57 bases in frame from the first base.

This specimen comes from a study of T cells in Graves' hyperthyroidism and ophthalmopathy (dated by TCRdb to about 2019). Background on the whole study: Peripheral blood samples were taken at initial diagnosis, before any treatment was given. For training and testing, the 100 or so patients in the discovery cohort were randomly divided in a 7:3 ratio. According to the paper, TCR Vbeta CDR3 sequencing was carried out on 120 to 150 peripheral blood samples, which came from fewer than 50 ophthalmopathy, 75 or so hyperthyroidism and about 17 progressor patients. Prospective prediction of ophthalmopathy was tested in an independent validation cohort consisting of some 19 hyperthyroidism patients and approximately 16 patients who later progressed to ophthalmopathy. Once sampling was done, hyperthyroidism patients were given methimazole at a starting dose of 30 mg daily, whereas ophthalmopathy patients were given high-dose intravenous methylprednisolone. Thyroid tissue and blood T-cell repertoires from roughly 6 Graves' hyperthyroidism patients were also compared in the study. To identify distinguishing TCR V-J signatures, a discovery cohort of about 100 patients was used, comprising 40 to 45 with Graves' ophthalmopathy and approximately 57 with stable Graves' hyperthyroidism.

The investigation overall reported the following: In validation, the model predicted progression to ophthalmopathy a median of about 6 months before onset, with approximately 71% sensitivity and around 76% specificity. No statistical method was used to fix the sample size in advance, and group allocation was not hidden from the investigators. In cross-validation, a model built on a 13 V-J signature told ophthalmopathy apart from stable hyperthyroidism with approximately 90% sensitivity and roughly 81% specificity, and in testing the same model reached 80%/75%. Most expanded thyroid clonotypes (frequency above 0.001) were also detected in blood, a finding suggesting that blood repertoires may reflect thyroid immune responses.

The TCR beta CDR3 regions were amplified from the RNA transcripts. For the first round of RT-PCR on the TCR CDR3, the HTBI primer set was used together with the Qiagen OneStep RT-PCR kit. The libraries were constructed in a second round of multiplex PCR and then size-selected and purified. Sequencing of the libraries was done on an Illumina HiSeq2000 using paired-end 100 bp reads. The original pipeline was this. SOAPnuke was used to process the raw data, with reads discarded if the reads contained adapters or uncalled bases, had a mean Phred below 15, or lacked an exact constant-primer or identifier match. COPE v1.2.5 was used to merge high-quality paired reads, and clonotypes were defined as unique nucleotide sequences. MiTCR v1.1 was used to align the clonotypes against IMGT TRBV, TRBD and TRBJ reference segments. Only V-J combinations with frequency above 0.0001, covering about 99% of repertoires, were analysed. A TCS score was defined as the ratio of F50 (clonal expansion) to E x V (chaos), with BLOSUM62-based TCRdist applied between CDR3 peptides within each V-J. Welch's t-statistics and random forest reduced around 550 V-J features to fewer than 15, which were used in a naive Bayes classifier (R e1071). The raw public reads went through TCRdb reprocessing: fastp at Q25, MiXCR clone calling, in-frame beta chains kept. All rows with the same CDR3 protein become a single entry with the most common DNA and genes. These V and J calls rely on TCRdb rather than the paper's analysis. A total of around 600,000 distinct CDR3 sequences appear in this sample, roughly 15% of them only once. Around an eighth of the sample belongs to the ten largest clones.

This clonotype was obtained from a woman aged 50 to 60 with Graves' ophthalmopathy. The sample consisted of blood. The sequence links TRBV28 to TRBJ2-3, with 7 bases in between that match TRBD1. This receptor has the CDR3 CASSSGARQGPSYTDTQYF. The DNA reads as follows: TGTGCCAGCAGTTCAGGGGCTAGACAGGGCCCTTCATACACAGATACGCAGTATTTT.